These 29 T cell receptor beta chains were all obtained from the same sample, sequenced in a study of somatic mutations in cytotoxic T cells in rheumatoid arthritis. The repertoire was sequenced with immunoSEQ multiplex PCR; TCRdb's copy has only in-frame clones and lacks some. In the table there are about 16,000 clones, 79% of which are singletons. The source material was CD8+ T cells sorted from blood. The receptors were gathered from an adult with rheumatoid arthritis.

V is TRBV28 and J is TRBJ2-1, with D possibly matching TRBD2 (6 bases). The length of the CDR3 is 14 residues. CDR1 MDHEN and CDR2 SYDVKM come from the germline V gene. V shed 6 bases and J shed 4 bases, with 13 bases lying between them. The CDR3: CASRAAGMYNEQFF. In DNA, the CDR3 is TGTGCCAGCAGAGCCGCGGGGATGTACAATGAGCAGTTCTTC.

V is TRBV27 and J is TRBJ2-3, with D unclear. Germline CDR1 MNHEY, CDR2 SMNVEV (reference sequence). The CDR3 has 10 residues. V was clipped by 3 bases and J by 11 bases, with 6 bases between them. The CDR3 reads CASSFPRQYF. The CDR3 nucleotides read TGTGCCAGCAGTTTCCCAAGGCAGTATTTT.

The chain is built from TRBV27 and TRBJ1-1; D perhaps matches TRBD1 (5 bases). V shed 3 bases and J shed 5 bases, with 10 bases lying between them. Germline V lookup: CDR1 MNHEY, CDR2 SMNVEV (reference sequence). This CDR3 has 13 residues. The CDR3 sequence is CASSFGGGTEAFF. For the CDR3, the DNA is TGTGCCAGCAGTTTCGGCGGGGGGACTGAAGCTTTCTTT.

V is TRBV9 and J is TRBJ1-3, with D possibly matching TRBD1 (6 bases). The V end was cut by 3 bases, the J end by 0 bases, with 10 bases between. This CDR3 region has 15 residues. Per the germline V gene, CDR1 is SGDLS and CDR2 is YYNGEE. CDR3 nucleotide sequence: TGTGCCAGCAGCGGCGGACAGTCCTCTGGAAACACCATATATTTT. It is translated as CASSGGQSSGNTIYF.

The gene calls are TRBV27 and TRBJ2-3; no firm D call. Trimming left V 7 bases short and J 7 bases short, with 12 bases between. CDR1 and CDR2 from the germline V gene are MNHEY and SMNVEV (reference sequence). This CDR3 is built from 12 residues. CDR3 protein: CASKTSPNTQYF. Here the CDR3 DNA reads TGTGCCAGCAAGACTTCCCCCAATACGCAGTATTTT.

CDR3: CAISGGLAGDPYEQYF. The CDR3 coding sequence is TGTGCCATCAGTGGGGGACTAGCGGGAGATCCGTACGAGCAGTACTTC. The V gene is TRBV10-3, the J gene TRBJ2-7; 14 bases are shared with TRBD2. The V gene end was trimmed by 4 bases and the J gene end by 4 bases; junction bases not matched to a gene: 6. There are 16 residues in the CDR3. The germline gives CDR1 ENHRY, CDR2 SYGVKD.

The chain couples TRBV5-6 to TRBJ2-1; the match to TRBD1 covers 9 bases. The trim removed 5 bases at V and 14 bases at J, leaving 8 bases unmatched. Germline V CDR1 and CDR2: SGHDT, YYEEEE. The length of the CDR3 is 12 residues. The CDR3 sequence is CASRGTGQEKFF. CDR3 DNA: TGTGCCAGCAGAGGGACAGGGCAAGAAAAGTTCTTC. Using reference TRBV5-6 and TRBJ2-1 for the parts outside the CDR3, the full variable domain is DAGVTQSPTHLIKTRGQQVTLRCSPKSGHDTVSWYQQALGQGPQFIFQYYEEEERQRGNFPDRFSGHQFPNYSSELNVNALLLGDSALYLCASRGTGQEKFFGPGTRLTVL.

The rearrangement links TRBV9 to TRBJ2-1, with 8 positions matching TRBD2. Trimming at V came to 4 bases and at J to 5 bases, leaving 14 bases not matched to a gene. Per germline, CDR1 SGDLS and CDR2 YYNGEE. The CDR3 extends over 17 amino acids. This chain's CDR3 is CASSSPLAGGMDNEQFF. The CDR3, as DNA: TGTGCCAGCAGCTCCCCTCTTGCGGGGGGAATGGACAATGAGCAGTTCTTC.

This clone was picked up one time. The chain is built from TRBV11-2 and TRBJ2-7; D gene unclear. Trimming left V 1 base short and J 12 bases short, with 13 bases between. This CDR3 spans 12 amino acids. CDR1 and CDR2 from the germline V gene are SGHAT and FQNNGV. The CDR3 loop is CASSLGVSSAYF. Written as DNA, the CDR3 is TGTGCCAGCAGCTTAGGGGTCTCGTCAGCGTACTTC.

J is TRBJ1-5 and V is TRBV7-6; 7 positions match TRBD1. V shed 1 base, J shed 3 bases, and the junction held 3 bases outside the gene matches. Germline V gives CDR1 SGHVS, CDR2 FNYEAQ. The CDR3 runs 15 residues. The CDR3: CASSLGQGLNQPQHF. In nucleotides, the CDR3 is TGTGCCAGCAGCTTAGGACAGGGCCTCAATCAGCCCCAGCATTTT. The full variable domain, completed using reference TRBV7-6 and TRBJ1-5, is GAGVSQSPRYKVTKRGQDVALRCDPISGHVSLYWYRQALGQGPEFLTYFNYEAQQDKSGLPNDRFSAERPEGSISTLTIQRTEQRDSAMYRCASSLGQGLNQPQHFGDGTRLSIL.

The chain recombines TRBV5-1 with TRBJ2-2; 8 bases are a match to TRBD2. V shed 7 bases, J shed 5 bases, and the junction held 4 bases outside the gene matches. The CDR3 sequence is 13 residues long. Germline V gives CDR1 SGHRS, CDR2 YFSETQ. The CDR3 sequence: CASRPGGTGELFF. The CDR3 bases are TGCGCCAGCCGCCCGGGGGGGACCGGGGAGCTGTTTTTT.

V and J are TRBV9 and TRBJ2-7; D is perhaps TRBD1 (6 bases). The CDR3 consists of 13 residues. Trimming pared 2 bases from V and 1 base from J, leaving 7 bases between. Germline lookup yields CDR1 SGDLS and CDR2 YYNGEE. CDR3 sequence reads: CASSVGTSYEQYF. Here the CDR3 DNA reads TGTGCCAGCAGCGTGGGGACATCCTACGAGCAGTACTTC.

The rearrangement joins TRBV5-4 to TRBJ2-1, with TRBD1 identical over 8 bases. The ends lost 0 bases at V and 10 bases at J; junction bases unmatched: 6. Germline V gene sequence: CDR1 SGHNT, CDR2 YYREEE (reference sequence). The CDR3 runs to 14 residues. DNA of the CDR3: TGTGCCAGCAGCTTGGGACAGGGGAACATGGAGCAGTTCTTC. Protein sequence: CASSLGQGNMEQFF.

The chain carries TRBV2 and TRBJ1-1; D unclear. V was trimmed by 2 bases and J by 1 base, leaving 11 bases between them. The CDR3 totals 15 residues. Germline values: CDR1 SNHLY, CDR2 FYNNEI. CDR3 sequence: CASSEFPEGNTEAFF. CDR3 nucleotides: TGTGCCAGCAGTGAATTCCCTGAAGGGAACACTGAAGCTTTCTTT.

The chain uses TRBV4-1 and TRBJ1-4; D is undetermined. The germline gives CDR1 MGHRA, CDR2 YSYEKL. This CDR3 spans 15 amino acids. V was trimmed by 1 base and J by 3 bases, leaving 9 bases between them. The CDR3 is CASSQVGEPNEKLFF. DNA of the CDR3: TGCGCCAGCAGCCAAGTGGGTGAACCTAATGAAAAACTGTTTTTT.

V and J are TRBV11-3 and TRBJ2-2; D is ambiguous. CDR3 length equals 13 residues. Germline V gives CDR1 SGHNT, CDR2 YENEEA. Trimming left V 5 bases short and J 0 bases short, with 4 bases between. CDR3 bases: TGTGCCAGCAGCCACACGAACACCGGGGAGCTGTTTTTT. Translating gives CASSHTNTGELFF. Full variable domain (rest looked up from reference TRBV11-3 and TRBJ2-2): EAGVVQSPRYKIIEKKQPVAFWCNPISGHNTLYWYLQNLGQGPELLIRYENEEAVDDSQLPKDRFSAERLKGVDSTLKIQPAELGDSAVYLCASSHTNTGELFFGEGSRLTVL.

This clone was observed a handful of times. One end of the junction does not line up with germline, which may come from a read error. The CDR3: CASSQDWGGETQYF. DNA of the CDR3: TGCGCCAGCAGCCAAGATTGGGGGGGAGAGACCCAGTACTTC. V gene TRBV5-5 combines with J gene TRBJ2-5; TRBD2 agrees at 7 bases. CDR1 and CDR2 from the germline V gene are SGHKS and YYEKEE (reference sequence). The CDR3 loop spans 14 amino acids.

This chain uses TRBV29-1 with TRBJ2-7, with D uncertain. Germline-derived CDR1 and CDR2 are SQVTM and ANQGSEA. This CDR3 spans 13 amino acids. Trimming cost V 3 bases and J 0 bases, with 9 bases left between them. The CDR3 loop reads CSVDSNSSYEQYF. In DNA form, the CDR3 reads TGCAGCGTTGACAGTAACAGCTCCTACGAGCAGTACTTC.

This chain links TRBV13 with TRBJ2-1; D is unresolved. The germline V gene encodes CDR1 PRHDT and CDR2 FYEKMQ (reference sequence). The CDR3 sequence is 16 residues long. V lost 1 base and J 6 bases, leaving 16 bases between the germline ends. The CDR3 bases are TGTGCCAGCAGCTTAGCGGACGGTGAACACCGCAATGAGCAGTTCTTC. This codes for CASSLADGEHRNEQFF.

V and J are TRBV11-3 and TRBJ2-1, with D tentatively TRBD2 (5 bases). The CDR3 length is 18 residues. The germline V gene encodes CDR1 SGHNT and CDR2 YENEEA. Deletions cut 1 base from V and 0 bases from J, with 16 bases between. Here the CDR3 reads CASSLGSAAGGSYNEQFF. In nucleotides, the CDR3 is TGTGCCAGCAGCTTAGGGTCTGCGGCAGGAGGCTCCTACAATGAGCAGTTCTTC. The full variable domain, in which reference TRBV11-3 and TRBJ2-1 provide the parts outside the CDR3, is EAGVVQSPRYKIIEKKQPVAFWCNPISGHNTLYWYLQNLGQGPELLIRYENEEAVDDSQLPKDRFSAERLKGVDSTLKIQPAELGDSAVYLCASSLGSAAGGSYNEQFFGPGTRLTVL.

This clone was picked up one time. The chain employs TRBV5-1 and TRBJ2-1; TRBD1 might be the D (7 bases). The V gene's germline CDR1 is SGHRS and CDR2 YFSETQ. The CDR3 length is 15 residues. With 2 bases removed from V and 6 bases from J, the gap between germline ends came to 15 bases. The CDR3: CASSFRQGGGNEQFF. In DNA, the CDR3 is TGCGCCAGCAGCTTCCGACAGGGAGGCGGCAATGAGCAGTTCTTC. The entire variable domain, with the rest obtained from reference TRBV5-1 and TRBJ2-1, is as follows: KAGVTQTPRYLIKTRGQQVTLSCSPISGHRSVSWYQQTPGQGLQFLFEYFSETQRNKGNFPGRFSGRQFSNSRSEMNVSTLELGDSALYLCASSFRQGGGNEQFFGPGTRLTVL.

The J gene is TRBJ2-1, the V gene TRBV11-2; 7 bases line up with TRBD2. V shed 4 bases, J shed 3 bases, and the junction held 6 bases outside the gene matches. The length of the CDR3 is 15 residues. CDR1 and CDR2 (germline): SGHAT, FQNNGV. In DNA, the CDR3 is TGTGCCAGCAGCTCCCCACTAGCGCTCTACAATGAGCAGTTCTTC. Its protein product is CASSSPLALYNEQFF.

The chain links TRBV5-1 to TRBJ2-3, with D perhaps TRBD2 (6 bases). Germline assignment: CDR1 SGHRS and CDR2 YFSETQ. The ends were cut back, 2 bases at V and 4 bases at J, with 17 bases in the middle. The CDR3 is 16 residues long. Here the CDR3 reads CASSFFGGDLPDTQYF. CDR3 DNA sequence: TGCGCCAGCAGCTTTTTCGGGGGAGATCTTCCAGATACGCAGTATTTT.

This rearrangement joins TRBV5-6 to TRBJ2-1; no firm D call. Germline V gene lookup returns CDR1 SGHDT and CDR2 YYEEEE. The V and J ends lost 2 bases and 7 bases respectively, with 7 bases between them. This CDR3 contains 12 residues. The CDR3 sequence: CASSFRVNEQFF. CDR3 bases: TGTGCCAGCAGCTTTCGAGTGAATGAGCAGTTCTTC.

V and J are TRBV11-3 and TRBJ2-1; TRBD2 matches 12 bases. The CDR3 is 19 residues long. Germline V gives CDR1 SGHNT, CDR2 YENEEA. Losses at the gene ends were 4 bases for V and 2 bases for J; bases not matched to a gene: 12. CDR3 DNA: TGTGCCAGCAGCTCCGTAGGACTAGCGGGGTTAGGCGCCTACAATGAGCAGTTCTTC. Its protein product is CASSSVGLAGLGAYNEQFF.

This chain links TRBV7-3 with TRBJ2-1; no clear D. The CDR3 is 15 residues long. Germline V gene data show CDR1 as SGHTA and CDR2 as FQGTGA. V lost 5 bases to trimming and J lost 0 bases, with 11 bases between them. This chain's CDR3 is CASSDGESSYNEQFF. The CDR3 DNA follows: TGTGCCAGCAGCGACGGAGAGAGCTCCTACAATGAGCAGTTCTTC.

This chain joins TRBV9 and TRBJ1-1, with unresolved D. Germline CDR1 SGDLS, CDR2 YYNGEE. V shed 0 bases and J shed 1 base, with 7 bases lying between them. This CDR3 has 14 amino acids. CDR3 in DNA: TGTGCCAGCAGCGTAGATCAGAAGAACACTGAAGCTTTCTTT. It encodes CASSVDQKNTEAFF. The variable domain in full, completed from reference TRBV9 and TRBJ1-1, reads DSGVTQTPKHLITATGQRVTLRCSPRSGDLSVYWYQQSLDQGLQFLIQYYNGEERAKGNILERFSAQQFPDLHSELNLSSLELGDSALYFCASSVDQKNTEAFFGQGTRLTVV.

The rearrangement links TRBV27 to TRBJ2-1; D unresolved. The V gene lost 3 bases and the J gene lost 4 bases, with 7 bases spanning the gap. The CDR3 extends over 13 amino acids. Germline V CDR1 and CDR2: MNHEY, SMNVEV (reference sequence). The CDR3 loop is CASSFQEYNEQFF. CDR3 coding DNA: TGTGCCAGCAGTTTTCAGGAATACAATGAGCAGTTCTTC.

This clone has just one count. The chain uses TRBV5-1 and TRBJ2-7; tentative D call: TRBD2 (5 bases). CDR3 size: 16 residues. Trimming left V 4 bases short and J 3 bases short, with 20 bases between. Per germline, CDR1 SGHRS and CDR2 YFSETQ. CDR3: CASSPHEGEWDYEQYF. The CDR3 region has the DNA TGCGCCAGCAGCCCTCACGAGGGCGAGTGGGACTACGAGCAGTACTTC.